The source of this T cell receptor (beta chain) is a study of shared clonotypes between healthy human individuals. The junction had 1 base not matched to a gene; V was cut back by 2 bases and J by 4 bases. There are 13 residues in the CDR3. Study-level points and caveats: On the whole, naive subsets had larger estimated richness than memory subsets had.

Measured with immunoSEQ multiplex PCR; TCRdb has only the in-frame clones, and not every one. The table has 650,000 to 750,000 clones, about three quarters seen once; the top ten hold under 2%. About this clone itself: Its antigen is currently unknown.

This rearrangement joins TRBV23-1 to TRBJ1-1, with TRBD1 matching over 7 bases. TRBV23-1 counts as an open reading frame of uncertain function. Specimen: memory CD4+ T cells sorted from blood. Subset specified: CD45RA-negative fraction. The TCR originated in a woman in her 30s in good health. The CDR3 spells CASSQQGGTEAFF. Written as DNA, the CDR3 is TGCGCCAGCAGTCAACAGGGGGGCACTGAAGCTTTCTTT.